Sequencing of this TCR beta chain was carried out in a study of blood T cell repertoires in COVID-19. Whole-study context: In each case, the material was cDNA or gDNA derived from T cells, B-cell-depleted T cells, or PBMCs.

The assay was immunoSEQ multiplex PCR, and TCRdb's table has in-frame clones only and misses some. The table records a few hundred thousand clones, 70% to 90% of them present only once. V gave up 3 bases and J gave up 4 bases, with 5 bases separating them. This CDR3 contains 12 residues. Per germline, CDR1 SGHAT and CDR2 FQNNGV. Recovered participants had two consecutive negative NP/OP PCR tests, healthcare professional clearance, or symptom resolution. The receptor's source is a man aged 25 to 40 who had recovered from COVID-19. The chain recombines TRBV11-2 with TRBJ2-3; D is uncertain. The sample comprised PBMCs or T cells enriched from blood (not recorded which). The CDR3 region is CASSFYPDTQYF. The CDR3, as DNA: TGTGCCAGCAGCTTTTATCCAGATACGCAGTATTTT.